A single sample is the source of the 21 T cell receptor beta chains below, sequenced in a study of beta chain features in type 1 diabetes. Antigen specificity for these receptors is unknown. Findings of the study overall: The study found moderately but significantly shorter TCRB CDR3s in all four CD4+ subsets of Type 1 diabetes patients.

Every isolated RNA sample was fully reverse transcribed, so sequencing captured expressed TCRB transcripts. Only in-frame clones appear in the TCRdb table, and some are missing; sequencing was by immunoSEQ multiplex PCR. The sample has 500,000 to 850,000 clones; more than 13% are singletons. Sample: naive CD4+ T cells from blood. The source is a man between 18 and 35 years old with type 1 diabetes.

This clone has more than one count but fewer than ten. This chain connects TRBV7-2 to TRBJ1-1; D perhaps matches TRBD1 (6 bases). Germline V gives CDR1 SGHTA, CDR2 FQGNSA. Trimming pared 5 bases from V and 3 bases from J, leaving 10 bases between. The CDR3 totals 13 residues. CDR3 protein: CASSVYRDTEAFF. In DNA form, the CDR3 reads TGTGCCAGCAGCGTATACAGGGACACTGAAGCTTTCTTT.

The sample holds a few counts of this clone. V usage is TRBV5-1 and J usage is TRBJ1-6; tentatively, D is TRBD1 (6 bases). Germline CDR1 SGHRS, CDR2 YFSETQ. The CDR3 is 14 residues long. V was shortened by 5 bases and J by 7 bases, with 13 bases between the two germline ends. The CDR3 loop reads CASRPGQGNSPLHF. In DNA, the CDR3 is TGCGCCAGCAGGCCCGGTCAGGGGAATTCACCCCTCCACTTT.

This clone has ten or more counts. This sequence joins TRBV14 and TRBJ2-1; D assignment may be TRBD1 or TRBD2 (5 bases each). Trimming left V 4 bases short and J 9 bases short, with 25 bases between. Germline-derived CDR1 and CDR2 are SGHDN and FVKESK. This CDR3 contains 17 residues. CDR3 sequence reads: CASSPLDIGDRKLEQFF. The DNA of the CDR3 is TGTGCCAGCAGCCCTCTGGATATAGGGGACCGCAAACTTGAGCAGTTCTTC.

This chain links TRBV6-1 with TRBJ1-5; 8 bases align to TRBD1. V lost 6 bases to trimming and J lost 4 bases; unmatched junction nucleotides: 8. CDR3 length: 15 amino acids. CDR1 and CDR2 from the germline V gene are MNHNS and SASEGT. The DNA for the CDR3 is TGTGCCAGCAGAGGGACAACAGGGGGGAATCAGCCCCAGCATTTT. Amino acid sequence: CASRGTTGGNQPQHF.

This clone was counted only a few times. In the same sample, other DNA sequences code for this CDR3. The chain employs TRBV18 and TRBJ1-5; TRBD1 is a possible D gene (5 bases). The CDR3 covers 13 residues. Trimming shortened V by 6 bases and J by 1 base, and 7 bases separated the two germline ends. From germline, CDR1 is KGHSH and CDR2 LQKENI. CDR3 bases: TGTGCCAGCTCCGGGGGGAGCAATCAGCCCCAGCATTTT. Its translation is CASSGGSNQPQHF.

There are a few counts of this clone. The chain combines TRBV7-2 with TRBJ2-7; D is ambiguous. The ends were cut back, 4 bases at V and 7 bases at J, with 14 bases in the middle. CDR1 and CDR2 (germline): SGHTA, FQGNSA. This CDR3 has 13 residues. The CDR3 sequence: CASSSGSATEQYF. In DNA form, the CDR3 reads TGTGCCAGCAGCTCGGGTTCAGCAACGGAGCAGTACTTC. The whole variable domain, filled in from reference TRBV7-2 and TRBJ2-7, reads GAGVSQSPSNKVTEKGKDVELRCDPISGHTALYWYRQSLGQGLEFLIYFQGNSAPDKSGLPSDRFSAERTGGSVSTLTIQRTQQEDSAVYLCASSSGSATEQYFGPGTRLTVT.

This clone turned up a few times. The rearrangement uses TRBV7-9 and TRBJ1-1; TRBD1 might be the D (6 bases). Germline V gives CDR1 SEHNR, CDR2 FQNEAQ (reference sequence). The CDR3 has 14 amino acids. Deletions cut 2 bases from V and 3 bases from J, with 10 bases between. The CDR3 spells CASSLQGLDTEAFF. In DNA form, the CDR3 reads TGTGCCAGCAGCTTACAGGGGCTAGACACTGAAGCTTTCTTT.

The table lists this clone with a few counts. J is TRBJ2-6 and V is TRBV11-2; D not certain. The CDR3 has 13 amino acids. V was pared by 6 bases and J by 0 bases, with 3 bases between. Germline lookup yields CDR1 SGHAT and CDR2 FQNNGV. CDR3 sequence (DNA): TGTGCCAGCAGGAACTCTGGGGCCAACGTCCTGACTTTC. Translation gives CASRNSGANVLTF.

Only a few counts were recorded for this clone. This rearrangement joins TRBV9 to TRBJ2-5; D is uncertain. V lost 0 bases and J 3 bases, leaving 15 bases between the germline ends. This CDR3 spans 16 amino acids. The germline gives CDR1 SGDLS, CDR2 YYNGEE. Here the CDR3 reads CASSVGATNSKETQYF. The CDR3 nucleotides are TGTGCCAGCAGCGTAGGGGCGACGAACTCGAAAGAGACCCAGTACTTC.

CDR3 in amino acids: CSVQRNYGYTF. CDR3 sequence (DNA): TGCAGTGTACAGCGCAACTATGGCTACACCTTC. This rearrangement joins TRBV20-1 to TRBJ1-2; D remains unclear. Germline CDR1 and CDR2: DFQATT and SNEGSKA (reference sequence). With 7 bases removed from V and 2 bases from J, the gap between germline ends came to 8 bases. This CDR3 is 11 amino acids long.

The table lists this clone with a few counts. The rearrangement uses TRBV18 and TRBJ1-2; tentatively, D is TRBD1 (6 bases). V was cut by 7 bases and J by 4 bases, with 19 bases left in between. CDR1 is KGHSH, CDR2 LQKENI, per germline. The CDR3 is 15 amino acids. CDR3 DNA: TGTGCCAGCTTTCCGACAGGTTTGGGACCCTATGGCTACACCTTC. As protein: CASFPTGLGPYGYTF.

This clone was observed a few times. V usage is TRBV18 and J usage is TRBJ1-5, with 9 positions matching TRBD1. The V gene's germline CDR1 is KGHSH and CDR2 LQKENI. This CDR3 is 16 amino acids long. Trimming removed 5 bases from V and 2 bases from J; junction bases left unmatched: 7. CDR3: CASSGQGQGGNQPQHF. Here the CDR3 DNA reads TGTGCCAGCTCAGGACAGGGACAGGGCGGCAATCAGCCCCAGCATTTT.

V usage is TRBV7-6 and J usage is TRBJ1-1; D uncertain. V lost 3 bases and J lost 3, with 11 bases in between. CDR3 size: 14 residues. Germline V gene data show CDR1 as SGHVS and CDR2 as FNYEAQ. The CDR3 coding sequence is TGTGCCAGCAGCTTGGGGATGGCCGACACTGAAGCTTTCTTT. This gives the protein CASSLGMADTEAFF.

The chain has TRBV18 and TRBJ1-2; 7 bases match TRBD1. V shed 2 bases, J shed 6 bases, and the junction held 3 bases outside the gene matches. Germline CDR1 and CDR2: KGHSH and LQKENI. The CDR3 is 13 residues long. The CDR3 reads CASSPIDRDGYTF. CDR3 DNA sequence: TGTGCCAGCTCACCAATCGACAGGGATGGCTACACCTTC.

The chain links TRBV7-3 to TRBJ1-2; TRBD1 matches at 8 bases. V lost 0 bases to trimming and J lost 0 bases; unmatched junction nucleotides: 9. CDR3 size: 18 residues. Germline V CDR1 and CDR2: SGHTA, FQGTGA. CDR3 bases: TGTGCCAGCAGCTTAACGGCGGGACAGGCGAATTCTAACTATGGCTACACCTTC. Its translation is CASSLTAGQANSNYGYTF.

The chain couples TRBV2 to TRBJ2-2; D remains ambiguous. This CDR3 has 13 residues. V was cut by 6 bases and J by 3 bases, with 8 bases left in between. Germline CDR1 SNHLY, CDR2 FYNNEI. The chain's CDR3 is CASRWFDTGELFF. DNA of the CDR3: TGTGCCAGCAGGTGGTTCGACACCGGGGAGCTGTTTTTT.

This clone was observed a few times. The CDR3 reads CASSLGASAFF. The CDR3 DNA is TGTGCCAGCAGCTTAGGAGCGTCAGCTTTCTTT. The genes are TRBV11-1 and TRBJ1-1, with D unresolved. Germline assignment: CDR1 SGHAT and CDR2 FQDESV (reference sequence). Trimming removed 1 base at V and 10 bases at J, with 7 bases between. The CDR3 extends over 11 amino acids. Drawing the rest from reference TRBV11-1 and TRBJ1-1, the complete variable domain is EAEVAQSPRYKITEKSQAVAFWCDPISGHATLYWYRQILGQGPELLVQFQDESVVDDSQLPKDRFSAERLKGVDSTLKIQPAELGDSAMYLCASSLGASAFFGQGTRLTVV.

This clone was seen a handful of times. The chain uses TRBV6-5 and TRBJ2-7, with 9 nucleotides matching TRBD2. The germline CDR1 and CDR2 sequences are MNHEY and SVGAGI. The CDR3 sequence is 16 residues long. The V gene end was trimmed by 0 bases and the J gene end by 2 bases; junction bases not matched to a gene: 5. CDR3 in DNA: TGTGCCAGCAGTTACTCTGGTAGCGGGAGCGCCTACGAGCAGTACTTC. It codes for CASSYSGSGSAYEQYF.

This clone was recorded a few times. The CDR3 bases are TGTGCCGTCGGGGTCGTGAACACTGAAGCTTTCTTT. Its protein is CAVGVVNTEAFF. This chain uses TRBV19 with TRBJ1-1, with unresolved D. The ends were cut back, 11 bases at V and 0 bases at J, with 10 bases in the middle. The CDR3 spans 12 residues. From germline, CDR1 is LNHDA and CDR2 SQIVND (reference sequence).

The gene calls are TRBV30 and TRBJ2-1; 7 nucleotides line up with TRBD2. The V gene end was trimmed by 2 bases and the J gene end by 6 bases; junction bases not matched to a gene: 4. Germline values: CDR1 GTSNPN, CDR2 SVGIG (reference sequence). This CDR3 region has 13 residues. CDR3 sequence reads: CAWSMGTTNEQFF. CDR3 DNA: TGTGCCTGGAGTATGGGGACTACCAATGAGCAGTTCTTC.

This clone was detected a few times. This chain connects TRBV27 to TRBJ1-1; 7 bases are shared with TRBD1. The CDR3 covers 15 residues. CDR1 is MNHEY, CDR2 SMNVEV, per germline (reference sequence). The V and J ends lost 7 bases and 0 bases, in that order; junction bases with no gene match: 8. This CDR3 is CASTKRQGLNTEAFF. The CDR3 region has the DNA TGTGCCAGCACCAAACGACAGGGCTTGAACACTGAAGCTTTCTTT.